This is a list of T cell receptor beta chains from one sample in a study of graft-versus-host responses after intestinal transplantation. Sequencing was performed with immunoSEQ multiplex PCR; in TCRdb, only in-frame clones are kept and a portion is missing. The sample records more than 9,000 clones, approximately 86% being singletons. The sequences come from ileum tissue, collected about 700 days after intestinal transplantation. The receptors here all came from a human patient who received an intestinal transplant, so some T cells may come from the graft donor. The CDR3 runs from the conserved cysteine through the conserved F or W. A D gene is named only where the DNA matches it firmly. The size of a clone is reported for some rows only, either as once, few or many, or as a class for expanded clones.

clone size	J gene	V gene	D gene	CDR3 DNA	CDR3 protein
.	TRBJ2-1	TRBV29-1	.	TGCAGCGCTTCTAGCGACTCATACAATGAGCAGTTCTTC	CSASSDSYNEQFF
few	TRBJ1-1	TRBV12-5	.	TGTGCTAGTGAAGGGGTTTATCACACTGAAGCTTTCTTT	CASEGVYHTEAFF
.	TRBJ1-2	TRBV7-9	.	TGTGCCAGCAGCTGGTGGACGGATGGCTACACCTTC	CASSWWTDGYTF
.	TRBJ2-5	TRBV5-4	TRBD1	TGTGCCAGCAGCGAGACACAGGGGGCGGAGGAGACCCAGTACTTC	CASSETQGAEETQYF
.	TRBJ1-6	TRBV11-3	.	TGTGCCAGCAGCTTAGTCTATCGGGCAGGGGATTCACCCCTCCACTTT	CASSLVYRAGDSPLHF
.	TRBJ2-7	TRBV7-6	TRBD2	TGTGCCAGCAGCTTAGTTCCCCAAAGTCCGGGACTAGCGGGTCACGAGCAGTACTTC	CASSLVPQSPGLAGHEQYF
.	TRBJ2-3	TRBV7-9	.	TGTGCCAGCAGCGGGGGGCCTAGCACAGATACGCAGTATTTT	CASSGGPSTDTQYF
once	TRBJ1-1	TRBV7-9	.	TGTGCCAGCAGCGGAGGTGGGGTTGAAGCTTTCTTT	CASSGGGVEAFF
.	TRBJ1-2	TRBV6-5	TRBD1	TGTGCCAGCAGTACAGGGGAGCACGGCTACACCTTC	CASSTGEHGYTF
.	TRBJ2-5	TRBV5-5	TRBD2	TGTGCCAGCAGTCCGGAGGTGCGGGGGGGCGCTCAAGAGACCCAGTACTTC	CASSPEVRGGAQETQYF
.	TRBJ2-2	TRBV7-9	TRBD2	TGTGCCAGCAGTCTAGCGGGGGGGCGCACCGGGGAGCTGTTTTTT	CASSLAGGRTGELFF
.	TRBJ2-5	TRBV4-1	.	TGCGCCAGCAGCCAAGACGGGATTCAGGCTTCCCAGTACTTC	CASSQDGIQASQYF
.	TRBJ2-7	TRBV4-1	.	TGCGCCAGCAGCCAAGATCAGGGCTACGAGCAGTACTTC	CASSQDQGYEQYF
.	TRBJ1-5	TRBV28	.	TGTGCCAGCAGCACAACTAATCAGCCCCAGCATTTT	CASSTTNQPQHF
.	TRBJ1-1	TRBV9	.	TGTGCCAGCAGTGTGGAAGTTGAGTCTAAAGCTTTCTTT	CASSVEVESKAFF
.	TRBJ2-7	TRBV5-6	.	TGTGCCAGCAGCTTGGCGGGGGCCCGTTGGGAGCAGTACTTC	CASSLAGARWEQYF
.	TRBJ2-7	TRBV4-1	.	TGCGCCAGCAGCGGGACATACCGTTTTGGGTCCTACGAGCAGTACTTC	CASSGTYRFGSYEQYF
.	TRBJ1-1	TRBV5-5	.	TGTGCCAGCAGCTTGGCGGAGGGCAGGGCCAGCACTGAAGCTTTCTTT	CASSLAEGRASTEAFF
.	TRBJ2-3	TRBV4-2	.	TGTGCCAGCAGCCAAGACTGGGGCAGCACAGATACGCAGTATTTT	CASSQDWGSTDTQYF
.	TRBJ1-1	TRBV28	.	TGTGCCAGCAGATATATCTCTTTGGAGGCTGAAGCTTTCTTT	CASRYISLEAEAFF
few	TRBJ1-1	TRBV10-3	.	TGTGCCGTGGGCCAAGGGGATCACACTGAAGCTTTCTTT	CAVGQGDHTEAFF
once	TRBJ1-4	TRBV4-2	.	TGTGCCAGCAGCTCCACCGACAGTGCAACTAATGAAAAACTGTTTTTT	CASSSTDSATNEKLFF
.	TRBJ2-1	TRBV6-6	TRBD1	TGTGCCAGCACCGACAGGGGCTCCTACAATGAGCAGTTCTTC	CASTDRGSYNEQFF
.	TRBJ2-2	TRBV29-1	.	TGCAGCGTTGGCCAGCGGACGAACACCGGGGAGCTGTTTTTT	CSVGQRTNTGELFF
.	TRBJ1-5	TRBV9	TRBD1	TGTGCCAGCAGCCCGGGACAGGGAGGGGTATTTGATCAGCCCCAGCATTTT	CASSPGQGGVFDQPQHF
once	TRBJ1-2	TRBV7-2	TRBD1	TGTGCCAGCAGCTTAGACTACAGGGGAGGAAGACTCTCCGGCTACACCTTC	CASSLDYRGGRLSGYTF
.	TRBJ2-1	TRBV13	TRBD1	TGTGCCAGCAGCTTACGGGACAGGCCGGCCCCTGAGCAGTTCTTC	CASSLRDRPAPEQFF
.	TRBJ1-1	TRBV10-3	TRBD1	TGTGCCATCAGTGGGACAGGTATGAACACTGAAGCTTTCTTT	CAISGTGMNTEAFF
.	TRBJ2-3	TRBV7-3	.	TGTGCCAGCAGCCCCATCCCCACAGATACGCAGTATTTT	CASSPIPTDTQYF
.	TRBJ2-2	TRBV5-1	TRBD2	TGCGCCAGCAGCTTGGCCAGCGGGAGATTGGACACCGGGGAGCTGTTTTTT	CASSLASGRLDTGELFF
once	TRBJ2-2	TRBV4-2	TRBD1	TGTGCCAGCAGCAAAGACAGGGGCAGGAGGAGTACATTTGAGCTGTTTTTT	CASSKDRGRRSTFELFF
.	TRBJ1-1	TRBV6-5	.	TGTGCCAGCAGCCGCCTGGGACTTAGGAACACTGAAGCTTTCTTT	CASSRLGLRNTEAFF
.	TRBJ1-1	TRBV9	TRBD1	TGTGCCAGCAGCGCTGGGGACAGTAAGAACACTGAAGCTTTCTTT	CASSAGDSKNTEAFF
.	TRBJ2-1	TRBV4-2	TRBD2	TGTGCCAGCAGCCAAGAAAGCGGGGGGGCAAACAATGAGCAGTTCTTC	CASSQESGGANNEQFF
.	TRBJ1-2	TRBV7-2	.	TGTGCCAGCAGCGCAACCTCGGGCGGTGGCTACACCTTC	CASSATSGGGYTF
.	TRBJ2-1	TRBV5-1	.	TGCGCCCCCCTACTAGCCACCATCTCCTACAATGAGCAGTTCTTC	CAPLLATISYNEQFF
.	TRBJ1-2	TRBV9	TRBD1	TGTGCCAGCAGCGTAGGGGTGGCAGGGGGGGGCTATGGCTACACCTTC	CASSVGVAGGGYGYTF
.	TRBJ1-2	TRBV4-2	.	TGTGCCAGCAGCCAAGACTTGGGGGAATATGGTTATGGCTACACCTTC	CASSQDLGEYGYGYTF
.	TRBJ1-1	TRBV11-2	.	TGTGCCAGCAGCCCCAATCGGGGAGGGATGAGGACTGAAGCTTTCTTT	CASSPNRGGMRTEAFF
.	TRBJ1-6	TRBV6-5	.	TGTGCCAGCAGTGAAGAGACAGCCTCACCCCTCCACTTT	CASSEETASPLHF
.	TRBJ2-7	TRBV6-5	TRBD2	TGTGCCAGCAGCACCCCATTGGGGGAGGGCAACGAGCAGTACTTC	CASSTPLGEGNEQYF
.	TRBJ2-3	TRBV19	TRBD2	TGTGCCAGTAGTACCCCCGGGACTAGCGGGACCATAGATACGCAGTATTTT	CASSTPGTSGTIDTQYF
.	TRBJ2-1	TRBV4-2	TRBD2	TGTGCCAGCAGACCAGCGGGAGCGGTAAACAATGAGCAGTTCTTC	CASRPAGAVNNEQFF
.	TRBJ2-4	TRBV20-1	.	TGCAGTGCTGCTCAGACTAGATTGAAGTACTTC	CSAAQTRLKYF
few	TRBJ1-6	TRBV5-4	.	TGTGCCAGCAGCATCGGACAGCTTCATTCACCCCTCCACTTT	CASSIGQLHSPLHF
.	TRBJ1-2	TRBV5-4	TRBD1	TGTGCCAGCAGCCGGACAGGGGCTAACTATGGCTACACCTTC	CASSRTGANYGYTF
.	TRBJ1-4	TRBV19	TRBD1	TGTGCCAGTAGTATGAGACAGGGGCTAAATGAAAAACTGTTTTTT	CASSMRQGLNEKLFF
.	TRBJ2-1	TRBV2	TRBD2	TGTGCCAGCAGAGACGGGGCGGGAGGCAGGGGCAATGAGCAGTTCTTC	CASRDGAGGRGNEQFF
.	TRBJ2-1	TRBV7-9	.	TGTGCCAGCAGCTTAGAGGCAGTCTACAATGAGCAGTTCTTC	CASSLEAVYNEQFF
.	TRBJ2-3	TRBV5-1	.	TGCGCCAGCAGCTCTAGCACAGATACGCAGTATTTT	CASSSSTDTQYF
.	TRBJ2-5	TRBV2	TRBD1	TGTGCCAGCGGCCGGGACAGGGGGCAGCAGTACTTC	CASGRDRGQQYF
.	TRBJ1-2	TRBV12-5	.	TGTGCTAGTGGTTTGGATTGGGAAGTGGGCTACACCTTC	CASGLDWEVGYTF
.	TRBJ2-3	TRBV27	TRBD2	TGTGCCAGCAGTCAAGGGACTAGCGGGAGGCGGGAGCAGTATTTT	CASSQGTSGRREQYF
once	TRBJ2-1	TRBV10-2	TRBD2	TGCGCCAGCTCTTTAGCGGGGGGGCCTCACAATGAGCAGTTCTTC	CASSLAGGPHNEQFF
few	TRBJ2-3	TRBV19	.	TGTGCCAGTAGGCGGATTAGCCCAAGCACAGATACGCAGTATTTT	CASRRISPSTDTQYF